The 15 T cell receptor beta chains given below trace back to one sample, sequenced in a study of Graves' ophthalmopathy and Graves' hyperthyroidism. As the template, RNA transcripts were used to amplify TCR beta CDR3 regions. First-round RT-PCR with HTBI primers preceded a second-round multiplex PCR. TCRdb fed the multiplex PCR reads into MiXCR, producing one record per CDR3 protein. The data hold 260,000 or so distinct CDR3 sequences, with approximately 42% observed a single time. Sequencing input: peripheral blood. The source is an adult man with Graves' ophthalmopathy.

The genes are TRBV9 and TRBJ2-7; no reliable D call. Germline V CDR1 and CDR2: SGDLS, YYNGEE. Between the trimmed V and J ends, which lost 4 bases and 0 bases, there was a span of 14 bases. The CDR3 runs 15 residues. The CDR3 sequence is CASSQEIQYSYEQYF. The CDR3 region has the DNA TGTGCCAGCAGCCAAGAAATTCAGTACTCCTACGAGCAGTACTTC.

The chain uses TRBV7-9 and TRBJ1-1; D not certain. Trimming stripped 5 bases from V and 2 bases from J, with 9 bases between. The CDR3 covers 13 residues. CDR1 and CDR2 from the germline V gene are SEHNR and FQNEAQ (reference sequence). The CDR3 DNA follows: TGTGCCAGCAGCCGCCCGGGTAACACTGAAGCTTTCTTT. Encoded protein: CASSRPGNTEAFF.

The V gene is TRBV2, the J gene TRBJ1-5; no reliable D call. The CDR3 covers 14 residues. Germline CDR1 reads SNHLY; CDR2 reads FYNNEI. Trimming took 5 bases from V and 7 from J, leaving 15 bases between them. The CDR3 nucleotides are TGTGCCAGCAGTATTCTAGAGGGTGGCCAGCCCCAGCATTTT. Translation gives CASSILEGGQPQHF.

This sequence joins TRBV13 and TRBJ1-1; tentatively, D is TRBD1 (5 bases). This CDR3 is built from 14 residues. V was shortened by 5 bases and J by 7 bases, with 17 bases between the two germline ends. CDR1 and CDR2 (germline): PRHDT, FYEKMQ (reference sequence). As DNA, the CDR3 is TGTGCCAGCAGCAGATGGGGGGTATCCCGTGAAGCTTTCTTT. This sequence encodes CASSRWGVSREAFF.

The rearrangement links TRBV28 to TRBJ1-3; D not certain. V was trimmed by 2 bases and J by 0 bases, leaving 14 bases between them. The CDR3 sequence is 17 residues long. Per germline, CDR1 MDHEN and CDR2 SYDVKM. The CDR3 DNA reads TGTGCCAGCAGTTTAAGTAGCCTCATAAGCTCTGGAAACACCATATATTTT. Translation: CASSLSSLISSGNTIYF. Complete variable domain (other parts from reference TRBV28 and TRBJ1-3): DVKVTQSSRYLVKRTGEKVFLECVQDMDHENMFWYRQDPGLGLRLIYFSYDVKMKEKGDIPEGYSVSREKKERFSLILESASTNQTSMYLCASSLSSLISSGNTIYFGEGSWLTVV.

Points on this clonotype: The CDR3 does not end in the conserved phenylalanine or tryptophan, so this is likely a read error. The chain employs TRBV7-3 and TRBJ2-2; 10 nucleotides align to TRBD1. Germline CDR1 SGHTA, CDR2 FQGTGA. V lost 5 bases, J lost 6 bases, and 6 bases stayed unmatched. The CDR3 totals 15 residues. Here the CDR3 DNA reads TGTGCCAGCAGCCCTGGGACAGGGGCTTCCGGGGAGCTGTTTTCT. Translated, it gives CASSPGTGASGELFS.

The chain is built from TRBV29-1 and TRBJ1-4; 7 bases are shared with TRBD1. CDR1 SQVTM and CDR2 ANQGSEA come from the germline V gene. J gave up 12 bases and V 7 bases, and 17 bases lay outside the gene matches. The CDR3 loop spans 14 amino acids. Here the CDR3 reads CSAILQQGHGELFF. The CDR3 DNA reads TGCAGCGCTATTTTGCAACAGGGGCATGGAGAACTGTTTTTT.

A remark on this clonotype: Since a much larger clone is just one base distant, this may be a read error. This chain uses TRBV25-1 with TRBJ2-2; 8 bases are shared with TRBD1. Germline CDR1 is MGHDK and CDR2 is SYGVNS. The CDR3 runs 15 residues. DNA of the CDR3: TGTGCCAGCAGTCAGGGGGCGATGAACACCGGGGAGCTGTCTTTT. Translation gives CASSQGAMNTGELSF. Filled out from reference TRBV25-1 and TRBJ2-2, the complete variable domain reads EADIYQTPRYLVIGTGKKITLECSQTMGHDKMYWYQQDPGMELHLIHYSYGVNSTEKGDLSSESTVSRIRTEHFPLTLESARPSHTSQYLCASSQGAMNTGELSFGEGSRLTVL.

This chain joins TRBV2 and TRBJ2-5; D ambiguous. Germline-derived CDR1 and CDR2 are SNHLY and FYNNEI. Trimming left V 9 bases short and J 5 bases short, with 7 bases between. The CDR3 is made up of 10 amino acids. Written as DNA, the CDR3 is TGTGCCAGTGGGCTGGAGACCCAGTACTTC. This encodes CASGLETQYF.

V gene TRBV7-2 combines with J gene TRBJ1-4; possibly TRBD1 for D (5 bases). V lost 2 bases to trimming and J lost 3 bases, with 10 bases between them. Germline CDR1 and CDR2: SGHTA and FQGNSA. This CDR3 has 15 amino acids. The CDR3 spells CASSLSGGSNEKLFF. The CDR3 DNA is TGTGCCAGCAGCTTATCCGGGGGGTCTAATGAAAAACTGTTTTTT.

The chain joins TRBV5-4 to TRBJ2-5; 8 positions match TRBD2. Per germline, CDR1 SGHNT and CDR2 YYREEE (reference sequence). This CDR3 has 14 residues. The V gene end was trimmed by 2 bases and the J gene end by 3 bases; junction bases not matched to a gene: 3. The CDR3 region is CASSFAGREETQYF. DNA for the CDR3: TGTGCCAGCAGCTTTGCCGGGAGGGAAGAGACCCAGTACTTC.

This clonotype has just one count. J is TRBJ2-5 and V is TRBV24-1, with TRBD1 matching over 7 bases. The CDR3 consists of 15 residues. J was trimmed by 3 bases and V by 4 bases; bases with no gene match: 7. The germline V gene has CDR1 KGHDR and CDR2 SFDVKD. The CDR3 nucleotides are TGTGCCACCAGTGACCCACAGGGGCCCGAAGAGACCCAGTACTTC. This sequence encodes CATSDPQGPEETQYF.

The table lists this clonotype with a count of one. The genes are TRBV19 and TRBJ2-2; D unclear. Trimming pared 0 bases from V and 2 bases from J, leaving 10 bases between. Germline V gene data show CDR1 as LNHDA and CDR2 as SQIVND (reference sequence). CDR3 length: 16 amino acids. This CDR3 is CASSIEYSINTGELFF. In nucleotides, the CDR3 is TGTGCCAGTAGTATAGAGTACAGCATAAACACCGGGGAGCTGTTTTTT.

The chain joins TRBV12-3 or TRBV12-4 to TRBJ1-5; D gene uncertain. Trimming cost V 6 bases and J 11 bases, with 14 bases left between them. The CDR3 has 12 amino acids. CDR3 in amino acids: CASRRNDGAQHF. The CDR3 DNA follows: TGTGCCAGCAGGCGAAACGACGGGGCCCAGCATTTT.

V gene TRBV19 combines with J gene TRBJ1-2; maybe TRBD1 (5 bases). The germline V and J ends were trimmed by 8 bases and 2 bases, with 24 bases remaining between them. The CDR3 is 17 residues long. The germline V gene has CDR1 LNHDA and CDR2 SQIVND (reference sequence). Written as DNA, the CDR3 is TGTGCCAGTTCTGCCGCCTCTGGGGCCTCATTAAACTATGGCTACACCTTC. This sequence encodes CASSAASGASLNYGYTF.